The present entry profiles one TCR beta chain with its context. Trimming removed 6 bases from V and 5 bases from J, with 13 bases in between. The V gene's germline CDR1 is LNHDA and CDR2 SQIVND (reference sequence). The CDR3 totals 14 residues. This record comes from a study of blood T cell repertoires in COVID-19. Across the study: There were acute and convalescent COVID-19 samples, and they came from the United States, Italy and Spain. From T cells, B-cell-depleted T cells, or PBMCs came the material, which was cDNA or gDNA.

As processed by the authors: The assay estimated nucleated cells by amplifying reference gene primers. Using immunoSEQ multiplex PCR, the repertoire was profiled, and TCRdb retains in-frame clones only, with some absent. V and J calls and clone size come straight from that table; D and trimming were deduced from the DNA. Of roughly 130,000 clones in the sample, about 80% were seen once. The TCR was taken from a woman between 50 and 59 years old with acute or convalescent COVID-19. V gene TRBV19 combines with J gene TRBJ2-2; a weak D match, TRBD2 (6 bases). Sequencing was done on a sample of peripheral blood. The CDR3 protein is CASRVLGRTGELFF. The CDR3 DNA is TGTGCCAGTAGAGTGTTAGGGAGGACCGGGGAGCTGTTTTTT.